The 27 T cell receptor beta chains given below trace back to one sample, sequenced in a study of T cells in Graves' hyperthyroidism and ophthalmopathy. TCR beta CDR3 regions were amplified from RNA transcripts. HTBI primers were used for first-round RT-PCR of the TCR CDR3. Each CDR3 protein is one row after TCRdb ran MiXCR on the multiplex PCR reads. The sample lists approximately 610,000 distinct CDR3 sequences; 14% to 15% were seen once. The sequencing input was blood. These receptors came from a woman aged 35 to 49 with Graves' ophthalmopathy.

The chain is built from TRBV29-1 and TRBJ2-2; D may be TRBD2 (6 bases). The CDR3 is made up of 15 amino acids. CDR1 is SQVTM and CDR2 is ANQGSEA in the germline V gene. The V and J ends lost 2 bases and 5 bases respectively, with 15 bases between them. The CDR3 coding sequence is TGCAGCGTTGAACTTGGGCGGGGCGTGACCGGGGAGCTGTTTTTT. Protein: CSVELGRGVTGELFF.

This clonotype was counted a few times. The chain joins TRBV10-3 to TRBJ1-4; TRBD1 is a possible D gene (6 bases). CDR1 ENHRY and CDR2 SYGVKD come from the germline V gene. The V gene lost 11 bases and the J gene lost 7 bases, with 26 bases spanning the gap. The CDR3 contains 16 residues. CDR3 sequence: CAGSESFVQGTEKLFF. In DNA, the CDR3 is TGTGCCGGCAGTGAGTCTTTCGTACAGGGTACTGAAAAACTGTTTTTT.

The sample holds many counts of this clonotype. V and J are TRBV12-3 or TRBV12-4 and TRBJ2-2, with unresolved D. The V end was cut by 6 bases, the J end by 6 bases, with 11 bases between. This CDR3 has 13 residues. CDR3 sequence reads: CASRPYVSGELFF. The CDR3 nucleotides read TGTGCCAGCAGGCCGTATGTCTCCGGGGAGCTGTTTTTT.

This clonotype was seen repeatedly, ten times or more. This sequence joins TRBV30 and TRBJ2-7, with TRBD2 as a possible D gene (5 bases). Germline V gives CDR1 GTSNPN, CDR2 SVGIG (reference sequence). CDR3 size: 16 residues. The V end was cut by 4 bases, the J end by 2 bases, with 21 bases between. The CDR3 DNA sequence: TGTGCCTGGACACCCAGATGGGGAGTGCATCCCTACGAGCAGTACTTC. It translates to CAWTPRWGVHPYEQYF.

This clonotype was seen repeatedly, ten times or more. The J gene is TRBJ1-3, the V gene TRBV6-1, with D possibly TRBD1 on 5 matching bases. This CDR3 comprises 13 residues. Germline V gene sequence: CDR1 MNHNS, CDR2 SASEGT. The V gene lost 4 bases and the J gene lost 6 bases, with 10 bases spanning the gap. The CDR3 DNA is TGTGCCAGCAGTGCGGGACCGCTAAACACCATATATTTT. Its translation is CASSAGPLNTIYF.

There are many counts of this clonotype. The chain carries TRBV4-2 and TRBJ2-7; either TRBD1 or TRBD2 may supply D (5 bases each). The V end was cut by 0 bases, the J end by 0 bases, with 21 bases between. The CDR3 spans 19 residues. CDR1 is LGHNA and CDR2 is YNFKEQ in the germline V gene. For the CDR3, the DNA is TGTGCCAGCAGCCAAGAAGGACGGATTCGGGACCGCCGCTCCTACGAGCAGTACTTC. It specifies CASSQEGRIRDRRSYEQYF.

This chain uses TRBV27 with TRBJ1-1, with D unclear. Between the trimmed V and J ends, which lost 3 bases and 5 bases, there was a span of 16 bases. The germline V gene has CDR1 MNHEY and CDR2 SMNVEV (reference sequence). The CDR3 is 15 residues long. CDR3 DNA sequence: TGTGCCAGCAGTTTTGGGGAGGCGGGTGGTACTGAAGCTTTCTTT. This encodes CASSFGEAGGTEAFF.

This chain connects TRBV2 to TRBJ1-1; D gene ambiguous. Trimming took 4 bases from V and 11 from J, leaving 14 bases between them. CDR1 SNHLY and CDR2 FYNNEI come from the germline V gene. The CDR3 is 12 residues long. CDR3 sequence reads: CASSAVALEAFF. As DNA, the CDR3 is TGTGCCAGCAGTGCTGTCGCGTTGGAGGCTTTCTTT.

The CDR3, as DNA: TGCGCCAGCAGCCGACTGGGGGGAGCAGAGACCCAGTACTTC. This sequence encodes CASSRLGGAETQYF. V and J are TRBV4-1 and TRBJ2-5; TRBD2 is a possible D gene (6 bases). From germline, CDR1 is MGHRA and CDR2 YSYEKL. The germline V and J ends were trimmed by 4 bases and 4 bases, with 13 bases remaining between them. The CDR3 contains 14 residues.

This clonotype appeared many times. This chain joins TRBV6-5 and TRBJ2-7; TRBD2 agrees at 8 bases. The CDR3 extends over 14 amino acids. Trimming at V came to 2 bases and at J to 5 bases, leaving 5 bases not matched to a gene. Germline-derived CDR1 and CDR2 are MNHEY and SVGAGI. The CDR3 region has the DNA TGTGCCAGCAGTTACACCCGGGGGGGGAACGAGCAGTACTTC. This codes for CASSYTRGGNEQYF.

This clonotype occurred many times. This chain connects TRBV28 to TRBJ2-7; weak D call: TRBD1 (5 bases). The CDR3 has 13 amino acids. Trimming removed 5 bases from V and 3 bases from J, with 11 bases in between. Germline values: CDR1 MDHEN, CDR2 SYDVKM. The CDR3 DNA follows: TGTGCCAGCAGTCCGGCAGGGTTCTACGAGCAGTACTTC. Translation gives CASSPAGFYEQYF. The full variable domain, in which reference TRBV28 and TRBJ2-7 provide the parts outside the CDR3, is DVKVTQSSRYLVKRTGEKVFLECVQDMDHENMFWYRQDPGLGLRLIYFSYDVKMKEKGDIPEGYSVSREKKERFSLILESASTNQTSMYLCASSPAGFYEQYFGPGTRLTVT.

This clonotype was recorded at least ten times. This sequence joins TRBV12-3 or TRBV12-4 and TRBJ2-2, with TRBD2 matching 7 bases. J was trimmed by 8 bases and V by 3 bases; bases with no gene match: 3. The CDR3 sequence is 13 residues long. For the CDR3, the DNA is TGTGCCAGCAGTTTCTGGCGGGAGGGGGAGCTGTTTTTT. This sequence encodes CASSFWREGELFF.

DNA for the CDR3: TGTGCCAGCAGTCTAAAGGGGTCAGCTCAGCCCCAGCATTTT. Amino acid sequence: CASSLKGSAQPQHF. The chain links TRBV6-1 to TRBJ1-5; the D gene is possibly TRBD1 (5 bases). Germline V gene data show CDR1 as MNHNS and CDR2 as SASEGT. This CDR3 region has 14 residues. Trimming removed 5 bases from V and 6 bases from J, with 14 bases in between.

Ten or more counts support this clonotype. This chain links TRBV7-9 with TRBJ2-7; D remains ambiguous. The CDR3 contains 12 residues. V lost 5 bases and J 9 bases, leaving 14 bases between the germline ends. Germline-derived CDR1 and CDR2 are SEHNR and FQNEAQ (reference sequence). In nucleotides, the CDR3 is TGTGCCAGCAGCGTTTCCTTAGCAGTGCAGTACTTC. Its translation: CASSVSLAVQYF. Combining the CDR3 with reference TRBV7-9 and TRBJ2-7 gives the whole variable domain DTGVSQNPRHKITKRGQNVTFRCDPISEHNRLYWYRQTLGQGPEFLTYFQNEAQLEKSRLLSDRFSAERPKGSFSTLEIQRTEQGDSAMYLCASSVSLAVQYFGPGTRLTVT.

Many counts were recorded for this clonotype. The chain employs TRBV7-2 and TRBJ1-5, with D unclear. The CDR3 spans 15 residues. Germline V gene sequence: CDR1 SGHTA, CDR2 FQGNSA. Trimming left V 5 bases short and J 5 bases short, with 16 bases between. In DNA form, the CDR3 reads TGTGCCAGCAGCCCAGTTGACGGGTCCTATCAGCCCCAGCATTTT. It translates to CASSPVDGSYQPQHF.

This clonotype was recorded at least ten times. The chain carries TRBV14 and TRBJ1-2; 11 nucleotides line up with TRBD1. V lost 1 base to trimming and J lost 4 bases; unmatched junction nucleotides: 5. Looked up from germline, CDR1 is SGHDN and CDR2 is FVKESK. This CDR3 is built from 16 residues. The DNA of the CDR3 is TGTGCCAGCAGCCAAGCCGGGACAGGGGGAGTCTATGGCTACACCTTC. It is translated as CASSQAGTGGVYGYTF.

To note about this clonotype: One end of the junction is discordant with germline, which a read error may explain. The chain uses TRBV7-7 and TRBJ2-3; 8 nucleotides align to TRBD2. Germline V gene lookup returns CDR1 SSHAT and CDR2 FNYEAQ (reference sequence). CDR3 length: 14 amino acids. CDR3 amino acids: CASSLTPAGGMQYF. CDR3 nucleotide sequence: TGTGCTAGCAGCCTTACGCCCGCGGGGGGCATGCAGTATTTT.

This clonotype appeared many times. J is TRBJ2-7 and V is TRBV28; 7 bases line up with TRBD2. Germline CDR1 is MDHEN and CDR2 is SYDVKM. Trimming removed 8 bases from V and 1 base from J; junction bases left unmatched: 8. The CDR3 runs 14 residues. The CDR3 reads CASGALALSYEQYF. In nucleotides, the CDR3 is TGTGCCAGCGGGGCACTAGCGTTGTCCTACGAGCAGTACTTC.

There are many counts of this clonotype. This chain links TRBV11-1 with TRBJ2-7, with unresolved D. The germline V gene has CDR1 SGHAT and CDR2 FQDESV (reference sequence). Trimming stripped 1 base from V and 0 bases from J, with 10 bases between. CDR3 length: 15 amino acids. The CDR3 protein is CASSLDWARSYEQYF. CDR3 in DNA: TGTGCCAGCAGCTTAGATTGGGCACGCTCCTACGAGCAGTACTTC.

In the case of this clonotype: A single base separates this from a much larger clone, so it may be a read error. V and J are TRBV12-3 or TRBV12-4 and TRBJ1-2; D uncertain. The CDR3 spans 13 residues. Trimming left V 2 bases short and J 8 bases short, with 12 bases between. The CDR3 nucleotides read TGTGCCAGCAGTTTATTGGTAGCGGGAGGCTACACCTTC. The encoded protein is CASSLLVAGGYTF.

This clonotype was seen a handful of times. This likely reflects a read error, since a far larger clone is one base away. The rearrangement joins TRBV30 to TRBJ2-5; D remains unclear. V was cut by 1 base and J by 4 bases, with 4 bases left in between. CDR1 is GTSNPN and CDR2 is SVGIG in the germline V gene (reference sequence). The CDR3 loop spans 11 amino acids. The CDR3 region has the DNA TGTGCCTGGAGTGCGGGAGAGACCCAGTACTTC. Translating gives CAWSAGETQYF.

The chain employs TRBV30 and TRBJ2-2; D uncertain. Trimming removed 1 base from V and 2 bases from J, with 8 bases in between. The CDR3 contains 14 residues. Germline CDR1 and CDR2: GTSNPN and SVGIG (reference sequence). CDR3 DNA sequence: TGTGCCTGGAGTGGTTACCTCAACACCGGGGAGCTGTTTTTT. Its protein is CAWSGYLNTGELFF.

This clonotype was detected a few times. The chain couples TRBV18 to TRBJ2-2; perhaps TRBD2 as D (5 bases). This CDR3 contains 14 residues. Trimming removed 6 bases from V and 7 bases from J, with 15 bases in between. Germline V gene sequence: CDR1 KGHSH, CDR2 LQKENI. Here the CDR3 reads CASSLAGLDGELFF. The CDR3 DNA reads TGTGCCAGCTCCCTTGCCGGACTCGACGGGGAGCTGTTTTTT.

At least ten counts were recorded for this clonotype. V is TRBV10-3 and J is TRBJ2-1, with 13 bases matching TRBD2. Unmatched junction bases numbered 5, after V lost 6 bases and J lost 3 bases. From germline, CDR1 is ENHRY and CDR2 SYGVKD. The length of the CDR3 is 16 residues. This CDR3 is CAIRGGLAGNYNEQFF. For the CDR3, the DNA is TGTGCCATCAGGGGGGGACTAGCGGGGAACTACAATGAGCAGTTCTTC.

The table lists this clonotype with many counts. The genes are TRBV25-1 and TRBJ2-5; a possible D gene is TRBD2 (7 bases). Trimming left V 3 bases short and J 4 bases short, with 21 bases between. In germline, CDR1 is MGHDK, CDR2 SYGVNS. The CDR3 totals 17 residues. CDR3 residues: CASSDKSDRGGAETQYF. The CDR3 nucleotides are TGTGCCAGCAGTGATAAATCCGATCGCGGGGGCGCAGAGACCCAGTACTTC.

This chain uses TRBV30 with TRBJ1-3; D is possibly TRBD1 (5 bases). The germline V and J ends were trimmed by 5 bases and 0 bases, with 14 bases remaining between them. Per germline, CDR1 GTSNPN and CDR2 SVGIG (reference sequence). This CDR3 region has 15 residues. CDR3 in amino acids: CAWSRGLSSGNTIYF. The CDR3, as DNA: TGTGCCTGGTCTAGGGGACTCAGCTCTGGAAACACCATATATTTT.

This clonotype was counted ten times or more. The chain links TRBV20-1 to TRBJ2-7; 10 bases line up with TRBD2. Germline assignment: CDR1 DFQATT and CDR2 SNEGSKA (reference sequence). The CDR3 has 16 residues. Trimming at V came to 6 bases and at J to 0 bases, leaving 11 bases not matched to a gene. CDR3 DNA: TGCAGTGCGATATCGCAACTAGCGGGATTCTCCTACGAGCAGTACTTC. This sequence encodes CSAISQLAGFSYEQYF.